This TCR beta chain was identified in a study of beta chain features in type 1 diabetes. Study results and caveats: The naive, central memory and Treg TCRB repertoires looked more alike in patients than they did in healthy donors. A moderate, significant TCRB CDR3 shortening appeared in type 1 diabetes across four CD4+ subsets. More deletions and fewer insertions at VDJ junctions were seen in type 1 diabetes patients.

As every portion of the isolated RNA was reverse transcribed, the sequencing read expressed TCRB transcripts. Assay: immunoSEQ multiplex PCR; the TCRdb copy retains only in-frame clones and omits some. The sample lists 160,000 or so clones; around 10% were seen once. This clone was found a few times. Its antigen is undetermined. V was cut by 2 bases and J by 2 bases, with 9 bases left in between. This CDR3 region has 13 residues. Germline assignment: CDR1 SQVTM and CDR2 ANQGSEA. CD4+ naive, central memory, regulatory and stem cell-like memory cells were sorted via CD45RO/CCR7/CD25/CD127/CD95/CD27. The TCR originated in a man in his late teens or twenties in good health. Sample: central memory CD4+ T cells from blood. This chain links TRBV29-1 with TRBJ1-1, with D possibly being TRBD1 (6 bases). CDR3 in DNA: TGCAGCGTTGAAAAACAGGGAAACACTGAAGCTTTCTTT. Translation: CSVEKQGNTEAFF.